The T cell receptor (beta chain) described here comes from a study of shared clonotypes between healthy human individuals. Regarding this clone: Other DNA sequences within the sample encode an identical CDR3.

TCRdb keeps only in-frame clones here, not all; method: immunoSEQ multiplex PCR. The sample carries a few million clones, 90% to 95% recorded once. The sample consisted of naive CD4+ T cells sorted from blood. Specified subset: CD45RA+ positively selected. The clonotype comes from a man younger than 35 in good health.

The chain's CDR3 is CASSPFKGQETQYF. The CDR3 DNA reads TGTGCCAGCTCACCATTTAAGGGACAAGAGACCCAGTACTTC. The chain recombines TRBV18 with TRBJ2-5; no definite D call. The CDR3 extends over 14 amino acids. Germline V lookup: CDR1 KGHSH, CDR2 LQKENI. Deletions cut 2 bases from V and 2 bases from J, with 9 bases between.